This TCR beta chain was identified during a study of T cells after posttransplantation cyclophosphamide. The table lists this clone with a count of one. The antigen remains unidentified. Study-wide results and limits: Tissue-infiltrating T cells from skin or gut overlapped little with blood T cells.

Cyclophosphamide on days +3 and +4 followed busulfan-fludarabine conditioning and a marrow graft. Profiling relied on immunoSEQ multiplex PCR, and the TCRdb table lists in-frame clones only, not all of them. The sample comprises some 18,000 clones, approximately 86% of which are singletons, and more than 5.5% rests with the top ten. Germline values: CDR1 SGHTA, CDR2 FQGNSA. The CDR3 is made up of 16 amino acids. V was pared by 2 bases and J by 0 bases, with 6 bases of the junction left unmatched. The chain links TRBV7-2 to TRBJ2-7, with 8 bases identical to TRBD2. This specimen was PBMCs, taken after allogeneic stem cell transplant with posttransplant cyclophosphamide. The source of this sequence is a female patient aged 35 to 55 who received an allogeneic stem cell transplant from a related donor, was CMV-positive, and had no GVHD. Some T cells may arise from the graft donor. The CDR3 is CASSLFPGGPSYEQYF. For the CDR3, the DNA is TGTGCCAGCAGCTTATTTCCGGGAGGGCCCTCCTACGAGCAGTACTTC.